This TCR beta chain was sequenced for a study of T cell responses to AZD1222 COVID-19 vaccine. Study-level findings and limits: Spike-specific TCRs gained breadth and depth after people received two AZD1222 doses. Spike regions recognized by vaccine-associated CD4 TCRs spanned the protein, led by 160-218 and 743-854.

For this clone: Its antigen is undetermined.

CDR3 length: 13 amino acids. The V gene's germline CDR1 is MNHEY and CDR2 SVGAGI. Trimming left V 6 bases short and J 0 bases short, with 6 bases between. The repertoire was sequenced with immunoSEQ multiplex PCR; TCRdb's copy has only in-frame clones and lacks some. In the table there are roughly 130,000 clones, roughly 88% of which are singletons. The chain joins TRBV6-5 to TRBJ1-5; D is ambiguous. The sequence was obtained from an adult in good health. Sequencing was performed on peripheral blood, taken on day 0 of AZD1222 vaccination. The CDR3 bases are TGTGCCAGCAGGTGGGGTAGCAATCAGCCCCAGCATTTT. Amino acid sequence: CASRWGSNQPQHF.